These T cell receptor beta chains were read from a single sample in a study of shared clonotypes between healthy human individuals. Some clones are missing from TCRdb's copy, which holds only in-frame ones; the method was immunoSEQ multiplex PCR. The top ten clones hold roughly 1.5% of a sample with about 1 million clones, approximately 70% of them seen once. The specimen sequenced was memory CD4+ T cells sorted from blood. Every receptor here comes from a man in his late teens or twenties in good health. The CDR3 runs from the conserved cysteine through the conserved F or W. The order of the fields is V gene, D gene, CDR3 protein. A D gene is named only where the DNA matches it firmly.

v_call: TRBV28; d_call: .; cdr3_aa: CASSLEQPQHF
v_call: TRBV28; d_call: TRBD1; cdr3_aa: CASSLDRGANEKLFF
v_call: TRBV7-2; d_call: .; cdr3_aa: CASSLDGSYEQYF
v_call: TRBV4-1; d_call: TRBD2; cdr3_aa: CASSYRASGGRNYNEQFF
v_call: TRBV2; d_call: .; cdr3_aa: CASSVGSRTFATNEKLFF
v_call: TRBV5-4; d_call: TRBD1; cdr3_aa: CASSLGDREVVEAFF
v_call: TRBV5-1; d_call: TRBD1; cdr3_aa: CASSLRTGVQETQYF
v_call: TRBV6-1; d_call: .; cdr3_aa: CASSIRTVVYGYTF
v_call: TRBV2; d_call: .; cdr3_aa: CASRKEGGYQETQYF
v_call: TRBV7-8; d_call: .; cdr3_aa: CASSAASDRSSYNSPLHF
v_call: TRBV30; d_call: .; cdr3_aa: CAWCRQGRDNSPLHF
v_call: TRBV11-2; d_call: .; cdr3_aa: CASSHLNQPQHF
v_call: TRBV5-6; d_call: .; cdr3_aa: CASSSPGRTPYEQYF
v_call: TRBV29-1; d_call: .; cdr3_aa: CSVGLAGRDLAKNIQYF
v_call: TRBV18; d_call: .; cdr3_aa: CASSPPMRNTEAFF
v_call: TRBV18; d_call: .; cdr3_aa: CASSPKGRQPQHF
v_call: TRBV6-1; d_call: .; cdr3_aa: CASSDPGLAKNIQYF
v_call: TRBV21-1; d_call: .; cdr3_aa: CASSKAAGGLLFCTGELFF
v_call: TRBV5-1; d_call: TRBD1; cdr3_aa: CASSPGTGTPEAFF
v_call: TRBV4-1; d_call: TRBD1; cdr3_aa: CASRPRTGGTEAFF
v_call: TRBV30; d_call: .; cdr3_aa: CAWAKGPSITGELFF
v_call: TRBV11-2; d_call: TRBD1; cdr3_aa: CASSLRGRSYGYTF
v_call: TRBV13; d_call: .; cdr3_aa: CASSLEGRRETQYF
v_call: TRBV5-1; d_call: .; cdr3_aa: CASSLGQRNTEAFF
v_call: TRBV5-1; d_call: .; cdr3_aa: CASSSRTDYNEQFF
v_call: TRBV5-1; d_call: TRBD1; cdr3_aa: CASSQRTGAGELFF
v_call: TRBV9; d_call: .; cdr3_aa: CASSVDQVVETQYF
v_call: TRBV4-2; d_call: TRBD2; cdr3_aa: CASSQGTRVEEETQYF
v_call: TRBV6-5; d_call: .; cdr3_aa: CASSYSSPTDTQYF
v_call: TRBV5-1; d_call: .; cdr3_aa: CASQTGTDTDTQYF
v_call: TRBV25-1; d_call: .; cdr3_aa: CASSEFRDNQPQHF
v_call: TRBV29-1; d_call: .; cdr3_aa: CSVDLANTDTQYF
v_call: TRBV10-3; d_call: .; cdr3_aa: CAISDTTITYNEQFF
v_call: TRBV7-2; d_call: TRBD2; cdr3_aa: CASSLWTSGNNEQFF
v_call: TRBV28; d_call: .; cdr3_aa: CASTQSGKVHTEAFF
v_call: TRBV14; d_call: TRBD2; cdr3_aa: CASSQVAGGSNRRTDTQYF
v_call: TRBV7-2; d_call: TRBD1; cdr3_aa: CASSLSSGTGSDTQYF
v_call: TRBV7-9; d_call: TRBD1; cdr3_aa: CASSQGWGQGTDTQYF
v_call: TRBV28; d_call: TRBD1; cdr3_aa: CASSLPLGQGGDSPLHF
v_call: TRBV7-8; d_call: TRBD2; cdr3_aa: CASRLAENTGELFF
v_call: TRBV30; d_call: .; cdr3_aa: CAWTQGTGNTIYF
v_call: TRBV13; d_call: .; cdr3_aa: CASSPVRGLTDTQYF
v_call: TRBV19; d_call: .; cdr3_aa: CASSIGAGRSQWFETQYF
v_call: TRBV29-1; d_call: TRBD1; cdr3_aa: CSAGQGRTEAFF
v_call: TRBV6-6; d_call: .; cdr3_aa: CASSKGAAREQYF
v_call: TRBV10-3; d_call: .; cdr3_aa: CAISESIMAGATDTQYF
v_call: TRBV9; d_call: .; cdr3_aa: CASSARVYMNTEAFF
v_call: TRBV15; d_call: .; cdr3_aa: CATSRGLGQGIGYTF
v_call: TRBV9; d_call: .; cdr3_aa: CASSVEGKYNSPLHF
v_call: TRBV6-1; d_call: .; cdr3_aa: CASTGGDYSNQPQHF
v_call: TRBV29-1; d_call: .; cdr3_aa: CSVTGTDNTGELFF
v_call: TRBV6-5; d_call: .; cdr3_aa: CASSYRVSYEQYF
v_call: TRBV19; d_call: TRBD1; cdr3_aa: CASSPNRGGNQPQHF
v_call: TRBV20-1; d_call: .; cdr3_aa: CSASFDTEAFF
v_call: TRBV7-9; d_call: .; cdr3_aa: CASSLVGSTGELFF